This T cell receptor beta chain was observed in a study of cytomegalovirus exposure and HLA in healthy donors (TCRdb year 2017). Context from the whole study: In an earlier analysis of around 540 of the donors, 276 Gb of sequence data and about 110 million unique TCR beta sequences from about 179 million T cells were reported. An early release that covered roughly 600 HLA-typed donors contained 250 to 350 gigabases of sequencing data and approximately 85 million unique TCR sequences. The genetic ancestry cluster associated with self-reported Caucasian donors included about 84% of the roughly 410 genotyped donors. The aim of the study was to test whether cataloging public T cell receptors could identify signatures of past pathogen exposure. The study profiled the T cell repertoires of under 850 subjects by immunosequencing and related them to cytomegalovirus serostatus. Besides the first cohort of 500 to 700 subjects, a separate validation cohort made up of about 120 different subjects was used. To predict cytomegalovirus infection status, the study combined high-throughput TCR immunosequencing, statistical association of individual TCRs with disease status, and machine learning. A later analysis re-examined previously published TCR beta repertoires from 610 or so donors and added high-resolution HLA genotyping to investigate patterns of TCR occurrence. Rather than drawing on any new phenotypic data, the later analysis identified candidate immune exposures from TCR beta sequences and the way those sequences occurred across donors. To decide whether each TCR beta V gene segment behaved as functional or pseudogenic, an earlier analysis of approximately 620 of the donors relied on high-throughput TCR beta sequencing. Alongside the repertoire data, information on donor age, sex, ethnicity and CMV serostatus was compiled. A later genetic analysis took genome-wide SNP genotypes for about 65% of the 666 donors and used that subset as a discovery cohort. All discovery cohort repertoires had been generated using a single sequencing platform. HLA typing included class I and class II loci at four-digit resolution. The number of typed donors differed by locus: roughly 620-640 for A, B, C, DRB1 and DQB1; 500 to 550 for DQA1; 606 for DPA1; and 400 to 480 for DPB1. Roughly five DR-DQ haplotypes were handled as single units for association and clustering because linkage in the cohort was strong. On average, about 240,000 unique TCR beta nucleotide sequences were sequenced per donor among 398 genotyped donors of the cohort, with around 19% of those sequences being non-productive. Results and caveats for the whole study, not just this receptor: In an earlier analysis of 587 of the donors, most TCR beta V segments were observed in productive rearrangements about 90% or about 30% of the time, broadly matching IMGT annotations. Assigning TCR associations to individual alleles was difficult when HLA alleles, especially DR and DQ, strongly co-occurred. A further reported finding was that TCR beta sequences accurately predicted the HLA-A and HLA-B alleles for most subjects in the first cohort. A later analysis found that most CMV-associated TCR beta chains appeared HLA-restricted, with HLA associations seemingly driven largely by CMV exposure. Several of the top co-occurrence clusters appeared to be linked to parvovirus B19, influenza, CMV and Epstein-Barr virus, according to a later analysis. HLA typing was unavailable for some donors at each locus, so association tests used only the typed subset. A cluster of highly shared sequence variants was judged likely to be a technical artifact of the sequencing pipeline. Some IMGT-functional V segments, including TRBV6-2 and TRBV6-3, could not be told apart with the 87-base-pair reads, so those segments were excluded. A later genetic analysis reported fewer N-insertions in productive TCRs among donors in an Asian-associated ancestry cluster than the roughly 620-donor mean. For the cohort, immune exposure information was limited to CMV serostatus. Because counts were too low, some 17 rarely observed V segments, including chromosome 9 orphons, were excluded from the earlier analysis of under 650 of the donors. A later genetic analysis associated a missense DCLRE1C variant with V-gene and J-gene trimming of TCR beta chains, and an independent cohort replicated the association. The cohort was sequenced for TCR beta chains only, and without alpha or paired-chain data the features that could be detected were limited. Cytomegalovirus status was reported to be diagnosed by the classifier with high specificity and sensitivity in both the original and validation cohorts. The presence/absence analyses assumed that sequencing depth was roughly uniform across donors, and that assumption may not be true. It was suggested by the authors that the approach could potentially be generalized to other disease states and immunological phenotypes. Compared with equally common non-associated chains, HLA-associated TCR beta chains in a later analysis were more clonally expanded and had lower generation probabilities. Linkage disequilibrium might explain the correlated functional status among segregating V segments, but an unknown experimental factor could not be ruled out. A total of 164 TCR beta chains were listed by the study as associated with cytomegalovirus. In vitro tests confirmed that a few of the cytomegalovirus-associated TCR beta chains recognize cytomegalovirus antigens. A later analysis found that TCR association rates varied across HLA loci, with DRB1 alleles showing the most associated TCRs and HLA-C alleles the fewest. Specific HLA alleles were associated with 18,000 or so TCR beta sequences at a false discovery rate of 0.05 in a later analysis. Most TCR sequences were seen in very few donors, while some public TCRs were found in many individuals.

The cohort consisted of fewer than 700 healthy bone marrow donors. Cohort members were all nominally healthy when sampled, although unrecorded immune exposures were likely present. The donor was CMV seronegative and belonged to the group of 320 or so seronegative cohort members. Each donor provided a peripheral blood sample, and peripheral blood mononuclear cells were used for TCR beta sequencing. Genomic DNA was extracted from the blood cell samples with the Qiagen DNeasy Blood Extraction Kit. Regarding this clone: The specificity of this receptor is unknown. No much larger clone exists at a distance of one base, and base qualities are not known.

To prepare the library, the immunoSEQ multiplex PCR assay was applied. For the multiplex PCR, a mixture combining 60 forward primers for TCR Vbeta segments and 13 reverse primers for TCR Jbeta segments was used. Amplification of the CDR3 region of rearranged TCR beta genes was performed with a multiplex PCR assay on genomic DNA. On the Illumina HiSeq System, the amplified TCR beta libraries were sequenced as 87-base-pair reads. The study's own analysis went as follows. A later analysis counted about 82 million unique TCR beta chains across the 550 to 700 repertoires, and about 10 million of these chains were shared by at least two donors. A nearest-neighbor algorithm error-corrected the raw reads and collapsed the reads into unique sequences, merging closely related sequences to remove PCR and sequencing errors. Alignment of CDR3 sequences to IMGT reference sequences was used to assign V, D and J gene segments. For a sequence to be retained, a match of at least six nucleotides was required to both a V gene segment and a J gene segment. A rearrangement was called productive if the CDR3 had no stop codons and remained in frame with V and J, and every other rearrangement was called non-productive. Following IMGT convention, CDR3 was defined as the stretch from the second conserved V-encoded cysteine up to the conserved J-encoded phenylalanine. The earlier analysis of a few hundred of the donors excluded sequences that lacked an unambiguous match to a single V gene segment. In an earlier analysis of 587 of the donors, V segments were called functional above 56.7% productive rearrangements and were called segregating when the between-donor standard deviation exceeded 5%. A statistical classification framework was developed to diagnose cytomegalovirus status using the catalog of TCR beta chain sequences. A later analysis assigned V and J genes by comparing TCR nucleotide sequences with IMGT/GENE-DB human TR gene sequences. A later analysis assigned CDR3 sequences and most-parsimonious VDJ recombination scenarios with the TCRdist pipeline. In a later analysis, each TCR beta chain was defined by its CDR3 amino acid sequence together with its V-gene family, and reads lacking a unique V-gene family were excluded. To address suspected cross-contamination and a sequencing artifact, a later analysis removed 550 to 750 highly shared, low-generation-probability nucleotide sequences. For each public chain, a later analysis derived a clonal expansion index from normalized ranks of inferred template counts within each repertoire. Generation probabilities in a later analysis came from a VDJ recombination model fitted to out-of-frame rearrangements, and those results were checked against IGoR. In a later analysis, hypergeometric tests were used to score TCR-TCR, TCR-HLA and TCR-CMV co-occurrence, with a repertoire-size bias correction applied to TCR pairs. False discovery rates were estimated in a later analysis by permuting HLA or CMV assignments 20 times. In a later analysis, co-occurring TCRs were grouped using DBSCAN, with TCRdist sequence similarity added in when clustering inside HLA-allele-positive subsets. Repertoires with fewer than 30,000 or more than 120,000 public chains, plus five repertoires with anomalous nucleotide sharing, were excluded from co-occurrence clustering. This immuneACCESS table, as held by TCRdb, lists in-frame sequences with V and J called but not all clones. Of the missing ones, under half trace to an unresolved V gene in checked studies; the others have no known cause. That table furnishes V, J and clone size, whereas the DNA furnished D and trimming. The sample data list 150,000 to 200,000 clones, and 60% to 85% of these were observed just once. Of the sample, around 6% is held by the ten largest clones.

Ends trimmed: V by 7 bases, J by 7 bases; bases unmatched to a gene: 10. The germline V gene (reference sequence) yields MNHNY for CDR1 and SVGAGI for CDR2. Inclusive of the bounding cysteine and phenylalanine, the CDR3 is 14 residues long. Only the CDR3 DNA stays, 42 bases, in frame from base 1. The rearrangement combines TRBV6-6 with TRBJ1-2; TRBD1 matches 9 bases in the middle. The clonotype originates from a man in his forties or fifties in good health and CMV-seronegative. Specimen: PBMCs. The sequence in DNA is TGTGCCAGCAAGACGACAGGGGGAGCTGGTGGCTACACCTTC. Its translation is CASKTTGGAGGYTF.